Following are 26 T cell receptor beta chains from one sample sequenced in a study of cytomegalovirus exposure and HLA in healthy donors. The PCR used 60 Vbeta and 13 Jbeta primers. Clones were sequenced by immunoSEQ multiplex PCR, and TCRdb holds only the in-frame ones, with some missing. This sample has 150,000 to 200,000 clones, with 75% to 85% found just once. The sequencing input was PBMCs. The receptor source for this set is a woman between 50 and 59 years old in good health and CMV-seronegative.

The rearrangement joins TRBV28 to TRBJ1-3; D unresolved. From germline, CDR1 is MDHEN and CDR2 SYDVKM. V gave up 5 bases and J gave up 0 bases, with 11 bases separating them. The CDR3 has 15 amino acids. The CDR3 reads CASSTRRASGNTIYF. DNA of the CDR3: TGTGCCAGCAGTACAAGGAGGGCCTCTGGAAACACCATATATTTT.

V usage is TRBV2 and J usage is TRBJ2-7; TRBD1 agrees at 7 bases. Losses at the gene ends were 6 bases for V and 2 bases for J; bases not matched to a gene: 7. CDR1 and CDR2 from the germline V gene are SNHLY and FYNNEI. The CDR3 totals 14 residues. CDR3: CASSRRQGAYEQYF. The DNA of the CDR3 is TGTGCCAGCAGCCGACGACAGGGAGCCTACGAGCAGTACTTC. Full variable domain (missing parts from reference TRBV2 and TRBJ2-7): EPEVTQTPSHQVTQMGQEVILRCVPISNHLYFYWYRQILGQKVEFLVSFYNNEISEKSEIFDDQFSVERPDGSNFTLKIRSTKLEDSAMYFCASSRRQGAYEQYFGPGTRLTVT.

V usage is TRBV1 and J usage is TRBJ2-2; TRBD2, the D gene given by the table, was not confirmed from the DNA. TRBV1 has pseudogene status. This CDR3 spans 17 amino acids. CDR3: CTSSQGVERERGGELFF. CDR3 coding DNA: TGCACCAGCAGCCAAGGCGTCGAGCGGGAGCGTGGCGGGGAGCTGTTTTTT.

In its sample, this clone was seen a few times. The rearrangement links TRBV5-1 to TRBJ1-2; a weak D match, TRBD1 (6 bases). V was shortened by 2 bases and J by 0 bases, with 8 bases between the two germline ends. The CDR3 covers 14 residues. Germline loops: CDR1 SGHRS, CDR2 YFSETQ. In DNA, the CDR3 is TGCGCCAGCAGCTTAACAGGGTCTAACTATGGCTACACCTTC. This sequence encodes CASSLTGSNYGYTF.

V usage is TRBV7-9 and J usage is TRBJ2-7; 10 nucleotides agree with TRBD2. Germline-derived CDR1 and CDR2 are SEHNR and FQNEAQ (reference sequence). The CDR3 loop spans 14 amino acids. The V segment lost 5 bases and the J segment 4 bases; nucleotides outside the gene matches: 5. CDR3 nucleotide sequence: TGTGCCAGCAGCCGGGGGACTAGCGAGTACGAGCAGTACTTC. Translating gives CASSRGTSEYEQYF.

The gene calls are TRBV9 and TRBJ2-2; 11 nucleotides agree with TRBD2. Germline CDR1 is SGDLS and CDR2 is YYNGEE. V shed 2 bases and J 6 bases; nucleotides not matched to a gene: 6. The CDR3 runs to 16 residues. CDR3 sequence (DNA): TGTGCCAGCAGCGTCAGGACTAGCGGGCGCCCCGGGGAGCTGTTTTTT. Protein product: CASSVRTSGRPGELFF.

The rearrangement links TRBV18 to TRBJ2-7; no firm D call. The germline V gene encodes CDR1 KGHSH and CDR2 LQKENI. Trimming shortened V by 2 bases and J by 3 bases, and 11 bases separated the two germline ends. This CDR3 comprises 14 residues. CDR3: CASSPKADNYEQYF. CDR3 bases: TGTGCCAGCTCACCAAAGGCGGATAACTACGAGCAGTACTTC. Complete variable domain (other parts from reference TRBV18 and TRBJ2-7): NAGVMQNPRHLVRRRGQEARLRCSPMKGHSHVYWYRQLPEEGLKFMVYLQKENIIDESGMPKERFSAEFPKEGPSILRIQQVVRGDSAAYFCASSPKADNYEQYFGPGTRLTVT.

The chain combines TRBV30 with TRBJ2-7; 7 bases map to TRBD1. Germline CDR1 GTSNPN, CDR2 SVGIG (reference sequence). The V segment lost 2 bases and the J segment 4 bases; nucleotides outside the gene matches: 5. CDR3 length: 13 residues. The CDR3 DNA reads TGTGCCTGGAGTCCGACAGGGATGTACGAGCAGTACTTC. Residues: CAWSPTGMYEQYF.

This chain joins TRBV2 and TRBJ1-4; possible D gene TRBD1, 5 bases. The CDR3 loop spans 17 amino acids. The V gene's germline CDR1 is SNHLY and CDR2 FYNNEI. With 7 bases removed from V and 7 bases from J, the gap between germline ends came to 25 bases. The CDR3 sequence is CASTATAIREVGEKLFF. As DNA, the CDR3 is TGTGCCAGCACCGCGACGGCCATCAGGGAGGTTGGTGAAAAACTGTTTTTT.

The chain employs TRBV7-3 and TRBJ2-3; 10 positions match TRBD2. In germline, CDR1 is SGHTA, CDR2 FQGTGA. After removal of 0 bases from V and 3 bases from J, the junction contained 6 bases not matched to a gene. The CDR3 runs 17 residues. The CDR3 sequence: CASSLTGLAGETDTQYF. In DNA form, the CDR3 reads TGTGCCAGCAGCTTAACCGGTCTAGCGGGAGAGACAGATACGCAGTATTTT.

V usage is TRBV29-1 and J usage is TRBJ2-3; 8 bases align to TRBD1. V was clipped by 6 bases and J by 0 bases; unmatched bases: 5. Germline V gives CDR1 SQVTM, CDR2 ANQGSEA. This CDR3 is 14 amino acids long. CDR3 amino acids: CSVDRGPSTDTQYF. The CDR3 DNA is TGCAGCGTCGACAGGGGTCCGAGCACAGATACGCAGTATTTT.

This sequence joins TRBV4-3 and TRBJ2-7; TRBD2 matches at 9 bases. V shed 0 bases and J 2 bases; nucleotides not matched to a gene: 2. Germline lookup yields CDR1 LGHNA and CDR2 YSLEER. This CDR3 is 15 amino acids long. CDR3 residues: CASSQEPSGAYEQYF. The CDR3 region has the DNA TGCGCCAGCAGCCAAGAGCCTAGCGGGGCCTACGAGCAGTACTTC.

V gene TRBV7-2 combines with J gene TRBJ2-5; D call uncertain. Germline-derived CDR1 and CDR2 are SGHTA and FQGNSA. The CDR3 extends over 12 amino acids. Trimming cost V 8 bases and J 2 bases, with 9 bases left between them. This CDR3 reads CASAAVQETQYF. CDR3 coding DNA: TGTGCCAGCGCCGCAGTGCAAGAGACCCAGTACTTC.

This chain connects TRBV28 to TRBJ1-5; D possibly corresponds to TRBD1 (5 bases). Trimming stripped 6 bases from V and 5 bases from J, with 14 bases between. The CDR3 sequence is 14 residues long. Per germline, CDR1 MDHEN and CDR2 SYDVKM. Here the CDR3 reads CASSPGFSDQPQHF. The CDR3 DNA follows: TGTGCCAGCAGCCCAGGGTTTTCTGATCAGCCCCAGCATTTT. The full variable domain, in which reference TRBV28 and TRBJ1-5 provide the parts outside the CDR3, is DVKVTQSSRYLVKRTGEKVFLECVQDMDHENMFWYRQDPGLGLRLIYFSYDVKMKEKGDIPEGYSVSREKKERFSLILESASTNQTSMYLCASSPGFSDQPQHFGDGTRLSIL.

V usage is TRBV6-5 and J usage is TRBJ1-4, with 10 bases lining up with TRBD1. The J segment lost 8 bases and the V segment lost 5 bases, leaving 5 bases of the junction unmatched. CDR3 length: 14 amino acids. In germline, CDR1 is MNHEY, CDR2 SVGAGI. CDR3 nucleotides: TGTGCCAGCAGTGTCGGGACAGGGGCCGAAAAACTGTTTTTT. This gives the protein CASSVGTGAEKLFF.

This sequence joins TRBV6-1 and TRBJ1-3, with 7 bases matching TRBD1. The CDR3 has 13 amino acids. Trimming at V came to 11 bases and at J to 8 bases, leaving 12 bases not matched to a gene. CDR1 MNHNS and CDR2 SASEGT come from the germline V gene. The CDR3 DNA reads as TGTGCCTCTCACGCGGGACAGCGGTACACCATATATTTT. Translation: CASHAGQRYTIYF.

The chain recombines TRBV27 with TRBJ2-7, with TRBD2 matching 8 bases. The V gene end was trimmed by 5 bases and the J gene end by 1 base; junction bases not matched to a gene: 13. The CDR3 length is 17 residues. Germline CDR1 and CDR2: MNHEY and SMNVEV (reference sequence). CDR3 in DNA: TGTGCCAGCAGTCCTACCGTTAGCGGGATGGGGTCCTACGAGCAGTACTTC. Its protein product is CASSPTVSGMGSYEQYF.

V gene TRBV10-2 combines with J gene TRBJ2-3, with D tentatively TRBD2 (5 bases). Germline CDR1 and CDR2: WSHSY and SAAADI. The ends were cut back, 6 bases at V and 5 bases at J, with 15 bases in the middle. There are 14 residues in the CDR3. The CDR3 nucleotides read TGCGCCAGCAGCGGTGTAGCGCCACAAGATACGCAGTATTTT. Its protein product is CASSGVAPQDTQYF.

CDR3 protein: CASSLRQGAYEQYF. CDR3 DNA sequence: TGTGCCAGCAGCTTAAGGCAGGGGGCCTACGAGCAGTACTTC. The rearrangement joins TRBV7-9 to TRBJ2-7; 7 bases are shared with TRBD1. Trimming cost V 2 bases and J 2 bases; bases outside gene matches: 3. CDR3 length equals 14 residues. Germline V lookup: CDR1 SEHNR, CDR2 FQNEAQ (reference sequence).

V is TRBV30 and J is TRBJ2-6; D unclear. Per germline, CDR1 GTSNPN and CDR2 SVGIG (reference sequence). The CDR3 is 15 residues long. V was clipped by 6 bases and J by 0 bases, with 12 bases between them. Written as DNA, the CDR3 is TGTGCCTGTCAGGTCCACGGCTCTGGGGCCAACGTCCTGACTTTC. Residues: CACQVHGSGANVLTF.

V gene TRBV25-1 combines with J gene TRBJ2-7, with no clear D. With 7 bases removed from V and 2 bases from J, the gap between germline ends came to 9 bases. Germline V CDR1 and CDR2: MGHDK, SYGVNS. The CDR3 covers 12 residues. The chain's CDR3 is CASTSPAYEQYF. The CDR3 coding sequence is TGTGCCAGCACGTCTCCCGCCTACGAGCAGTACTTC.

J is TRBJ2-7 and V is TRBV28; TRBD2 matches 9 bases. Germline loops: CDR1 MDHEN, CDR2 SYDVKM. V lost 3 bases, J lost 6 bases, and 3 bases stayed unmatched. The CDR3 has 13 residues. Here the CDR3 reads CASSFSGRFEQYF. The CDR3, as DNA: TGTGCCAGCAGTTTTAGCGGGAGATTCGAGCAGTACTTC.

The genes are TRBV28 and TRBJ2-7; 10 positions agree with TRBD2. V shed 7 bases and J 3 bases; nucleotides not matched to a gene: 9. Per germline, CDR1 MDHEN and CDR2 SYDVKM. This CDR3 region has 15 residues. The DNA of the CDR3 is TGTGCCAGCACCCACGGACTAGCGGCTAGCTACGAGCAGTACTTC. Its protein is CASTHGLAASYEQYF.

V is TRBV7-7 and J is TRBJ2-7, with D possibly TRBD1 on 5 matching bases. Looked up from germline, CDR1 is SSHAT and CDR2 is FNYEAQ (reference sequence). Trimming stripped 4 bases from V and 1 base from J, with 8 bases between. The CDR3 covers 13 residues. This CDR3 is CASSSDSSYEQYF. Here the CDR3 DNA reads TGTGCCAGCAGCTCAGACAGTTCCTACGAGCAGTACTTC.

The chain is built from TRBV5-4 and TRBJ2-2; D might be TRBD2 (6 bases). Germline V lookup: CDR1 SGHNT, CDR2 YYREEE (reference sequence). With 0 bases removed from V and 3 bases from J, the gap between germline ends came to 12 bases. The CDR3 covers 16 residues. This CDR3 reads CASSLVGGTYTGELFF. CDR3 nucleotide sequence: TGTGCCAGCAGCTTGGTAGGAGGGACTTACACCGGGGAGCTGTTTTTT.

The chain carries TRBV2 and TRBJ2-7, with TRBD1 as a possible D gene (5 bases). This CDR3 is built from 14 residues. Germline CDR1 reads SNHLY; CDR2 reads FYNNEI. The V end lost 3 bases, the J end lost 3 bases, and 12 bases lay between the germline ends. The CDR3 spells CASSDQGAYYEQYF. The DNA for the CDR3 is TGTGCCAGCAGTGACCAGGGCGCTTACTACGAGCAGTACTTC.